Listed below are T cell receptor beta chains from one sample, sequenced in a study of response to subunit inactivated influenza vaccine. A single record per CDR3 protein comes from TCRdb applying MiXCR to the RT-PCR reads. The sample contains about 160,000 distinct CDR3 sequences, around 11% of which appear only once. The sample consisted of CD8+ T cells sorted from PBMCs, taken less than 30 months after vaccination. These receptors came from a man aged 50 to 69 who received an inactivated influenza vaccine. Each CDR3 is given with its conserved first and last residue. D genes are given only for firm matches. Only part of the rows carry a size: once, few, many, or a class if the clone is expanded.

d_call clone_size j_call v_call cdr3_aa cdr3_nt
TRBD1 few TRBJ2-5 TRBV9 CASSTLNGNRGETQYF TGTGCCAGCAGCACGCTTAATGGGAACAGGGGGGAGACCCAGTACTTC
TRBD2 - TRBJ2-2 TRBV6-2/TRBV6-3 CASSHGLAGHTGELFF TGTGCCAGCAGCCACGGGCTAGCGGGACACACCGGGGAGCTGTTTTTT
- - TRBJ2-7 TRBV27 CASSLGNSYEQYF TGTGCCAGCAGTTTGGGCAACTCCTACGAGCAGTACTTC
- few TRBJ2-1 TRBV6-5 CASSYSRDVAYNEQFF TGTGCCAGCAGTTATTCCCGGGACGTTGCCTACAATGAGCAGTTCTTC
- few TRBJ2-2 TRBV6-1 CASSQVGWAGLTGELFF TGTGCCAGCAGCCAAGTGGGGTGGGCAGGGCTCACCGGGGAGCTGTTTTTT
- many TRBJ1-1 TRBV11-3 CASSLAVNTEAFF TGTGCCAGCAGCTTAGCGGTCAACACTGAAGCTTTCTTT
- - TRBJ2-1 TRBV4-3 CASSQELATNEQFF TGCGCCAGCAGCCAAGAGCTAGCGACTAATGAGCAGTTCTTC
TRBD1 - TRBJ2-5 TRBV7-2 CASSQNRGYQETQYF TGTGCCAGCAGCCAAAACAGGGGGTACCAAGAGACCCAGTACTTC
- - TRBJ1-5 TRBV15 CATSRVALEPQHF TGTGCCACCAGCAGAGTGGCGCTGGAGCCCCAGCATTTT
TRBD1 - TRBJ2-7 TRBV4-3 CASSLTPTGVIEQYF TGCGCCAGCAGCCTCACCCCGACAGGGGTCATCGAGCAGTACTTC
- many TRBJ2-1 TRBV28 CASTPLGYYNEQFF TGTGCCAGTACTCCTTTAGGGTACTACAATGAGCAGTTCTTC
- - TRBJ2-7 TRBV27 CASSLSAWVHEQYF TGTGCCAGCAGTTTATCGGCTTGGGTCCACGAGCAGTACTTC
TRBD1 - TRBJ2-1 TRBV7-8 CASSTPGQGNEQFF TGTGCCAGCAGCACCCCGGGACAGGGAAATGAGCAGTTCTTC
TRBD2 few TRBJ2-5 TRBV4-3 CASSQDWSGGQETQYF TGCGCCAGCAGCCAAGATTGGTCGGGAGGGCAAGAGACCCAGTACTTC
TRBD1 few TRBJ2-4 TRBV12-3/TRBV12-4 CASSLERPGTEENIQYF TGTGCCAGCAGTTTGGAAAGACCCGGGACAGAGGAAAACATTCAGTACTTC
- - TRBJ2-1 TRBV13 CASSLGSGGENEQFF TGTGCCAGCAGCTTAGGATCAGGGGGGGAGAATGAGCAGTTCTTC
- many TRBJ2-1 TRBV7-9 CASSPNNNEQFF TGTGCCAGCAGCCCAAATAACAATGAGCAGTTCTTC
TRBD2 - TRBJ2-1 TRBV3-1 CASSQISSGFYNEQFF TGTGCCAGCAGCCAGATTTCTAGCGGCTTCTACAATGAGCAGTTCTTC
TRBD2 few TRBJ2-1 TRBV5-1 CASSFASGGPNEQFF TGCGCCAGCAGCTTCGCTAGCGGGGGGCCAAATGAGCAGTTCTTC
TRBD2 few TRBJ2-1 TRBV20-1 CSASSIGLREYNEQFF TGCAGTGCTAGTTCTATCGGGCTGCGGGAGTACAATGAGCAGTTCTTC
TRBD1 few TRBJ1-2 TRBV30 CAWRPGQGANYGYTF TGTGCCTGGAGGCCGGGACAGGGAGCTAACTATGGCTACACCTTC
- few TRBJ1-5 TRBV20-1 CSARGWSVSNQPQHF TGCAGTGCTAGAGGTTGGTCAGTTAGCAATCAGCCCCAGCATTTT
TRBD1 - TRBJ2-1 TRBV7-6 CASSSRDSSNEQFF TGTGCCAGCAGCTCCCGGGACAGCTCTAATGAGCAGTTCTTC
TRBD1 few TRBJ2-7 TRBV5-1 CASSLAVPDRGYEQYF TGCGCCAGCAGCTTGGCCGTACCCGACAGGGGCTACGAGCAGTACTTC
TRBD1 few TRBJ2-7 TRBV28 CASSSTTRGLRDEQYF TGTGCCAGCAGTTCGACAACAAGGGGGCTCAGGGACGAGCAGTACTTC
- few TRBJ1-1 TRBV4-3 CASSHWGTEAFF TGCGCCAGCAGCCATTGGGGGACTGAAGCTTTCTTT
- many TRBJ2-2 TRBV24-1 CATSDLGGTGELFF TGTGCCACCAGTGATCTAGGAGGGACCGGGGAGCTGTTTTTT
TRBD2 few TRBJ2-7 TRBV4-1 CASSHPGTSGDYEQYF TGCGCCAGCAGCCATCCGGGGACTAGCGGGGACTACGAGCAGTACTTC
TRBD2 few TRBJ2-5 TRBV13 CASSSRLAGGTNQETQYF TGTGCCAGCAGCTCCCGACTAGCGGGGGGCACCAACCAAGAGACCCAGTACTTC
- - TRBJ1-2 TRBV5-1 CASSWTGTTNYGYTF TGCGCCAGCAGCTGGACCGGGACAACCAACTATGGCTACACCTTC
- - TRBJ1-5 TRBV3-1 CASRQDLGTGQPQHF TGTGCCAGCCGCCAAGACCTAGGTACGGGCCAGCCCCAGCATTTT
TRBD2 few TRBJ2-2 TRBV5-1 CASSYTSGYTGELFF TGCGCCAGCAGTTATACTAGCGGTTACACCGGGGAGCTGTTTTTT
- - TRBJ2-2 TRBV6-5 CASSYLQQGTGELFF TGTGCCAGCAGTTACCTCCAGCAGGGCACCGGGGAGCTGTTTTTT
- - TRBJ1-2 TRBV4-1 CASRRAGTANYGYTF TGCGCCAGCAGAAGGGCAGGCACAGCTAACTATGGCTACACCTTC
- many TRBJ2-5 TRBV4-3 CASSQDHWGETQYF TGCGCCAGCAGCCAAGACCACTGGGGGGAGACCCAGTACTTC
- few TRBJ2-2 TRBV12-3/TRBV12-4 CASSFGGRGTGELFF TGTGCCAGCAGTTTCGGGGGGCGAGGTACCGGGGAGCTGTTTTTT
- few TRBJ2-7 TRBV11-2 CASSVGTAYEQYF TGTGCCAGCAGCGTAGGCACAGCCTACGAGCAGTACTTC
- - TRBJ1-2 TRBV12-3/TRBV12-4 CASTDTTVDYGYTF TGTGCCAGCACTGATACGACGGTGGACTATGGCTACACCTTC
TRBD2 - TRBJ2-5 TRBV6-2/TRBV6-3 CASSYRPLAAETQYF TGTGCCAGCAGTTACCGGCCTCTAGCGGCAGAGACCCAGTACTTC
- - TRBJ2-7 TRBV21-1 CASSKDRAGAYEQYF TGTGCCAGCAGCAAAGATAGAGCGGGAGCCTACGAGCAGTACTTC
- many TRBJ2-3 TRBV4-3 CASSERDTSTDTQYF TGCGCCAGCAGCGAACGGGACACAAGCACAGATACGCAGTATTTT
- many TRBJ2-1 TRBV11-2 CASSFLGFSYNEQFF TGTGCCAGCAGCTTTCTGGGGTTCTCTTACAATGAGCAGTTCTTC
- few TRBJ1-2 TRBV7-9 CASSLTGQGNYGYTF TGTGCCAGCAGCTTAACCGGGCAGGGCAACTATGGCTACACCTTC
TRBD1 many TRBJ2-1 TRBV4-1 CASSRSPGTGADEQFF TGCGCCAGCAGCCGATCTCCCGGGACAGGGGCCGATGAGCAGTTCTTC